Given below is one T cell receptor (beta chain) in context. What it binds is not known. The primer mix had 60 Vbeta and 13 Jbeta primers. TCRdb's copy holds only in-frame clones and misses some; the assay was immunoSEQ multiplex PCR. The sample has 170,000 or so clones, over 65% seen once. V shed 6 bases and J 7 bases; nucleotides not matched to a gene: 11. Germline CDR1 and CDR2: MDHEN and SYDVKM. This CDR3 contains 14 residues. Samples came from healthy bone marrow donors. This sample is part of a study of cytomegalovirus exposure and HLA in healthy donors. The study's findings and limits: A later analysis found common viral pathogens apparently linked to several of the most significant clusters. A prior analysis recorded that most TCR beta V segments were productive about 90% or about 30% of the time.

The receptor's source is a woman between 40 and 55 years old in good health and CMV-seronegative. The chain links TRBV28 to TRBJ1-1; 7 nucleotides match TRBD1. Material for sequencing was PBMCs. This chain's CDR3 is CASRVGQSGVEAFF. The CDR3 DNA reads TGTGCCAGCAGGGTGGGACAGTCCGGTGTTGAAGCTTTCTTT. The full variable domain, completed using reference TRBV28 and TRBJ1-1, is DVKVTQSSRYLVKRTGEKVFLECVQDMDHENMFWYRQDPGLGLRLIYFSYDVKMKEKGDIPEGYSVSREKKERFSLILESASTNQTSMYLCASRVGQSGVEAFFGQGTRLTVV.